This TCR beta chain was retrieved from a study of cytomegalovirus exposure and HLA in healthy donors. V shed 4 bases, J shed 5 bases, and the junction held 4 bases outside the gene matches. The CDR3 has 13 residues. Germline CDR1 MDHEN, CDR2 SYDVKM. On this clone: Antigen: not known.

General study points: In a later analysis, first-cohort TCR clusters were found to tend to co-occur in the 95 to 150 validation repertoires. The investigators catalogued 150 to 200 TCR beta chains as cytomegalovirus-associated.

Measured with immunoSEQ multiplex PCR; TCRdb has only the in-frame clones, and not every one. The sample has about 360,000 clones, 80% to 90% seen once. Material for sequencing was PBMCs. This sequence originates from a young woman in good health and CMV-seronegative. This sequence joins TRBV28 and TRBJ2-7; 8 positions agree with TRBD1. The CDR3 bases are TGTGCCAGCAGTTCCGGACAGGGCCACGAGCAGTACTTC. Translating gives CASSSGQGHEQYF.